A selection of T cell receptor beta chains follows, all from one sample in a study of T cells in Graves' hyperthyroidism and ophthalmopathy. TCRdb re-called the multiplex PCR reads through MiXCR, storing one row per CDR3 protein. The top ten hold under 7% of the sample, which has some 600,000 distinct CDR3 sequences, about 14% seen once. Sequencing was carried out using blood. Receptors were obtained from a young woman with Graves' hyperthyroidism that later progressed to Graves' ophthalmopathy. CDR3s include the opening cysteine and the closing phenylalanine or tryptophan. A D gene is named only where the DNA matches it firmly. Size values are once, few and many counts, or a class for expanded clones, and some rows have none.

v_call	clone_size	d_call	j_call	cdr3_aa	cdr3_nt
TRBV10-3	many	-	TRBJ2-1	CAIKGGTPDNEQFF	TGTGCCATCAAGGGGGGGACACCTGACAATGAGCAGTTCTTC
TRBV30	-	-	TRBJ1-1	CAWRSPSMNTEAFF	TGTGCCTGGAGATCTCCTTCCATGAACACTGAAGCTTTCTTT
TRBV6-1	-	TRBD1	TRBJ2-2	CASSRDRGRGGTGELFF	TGTGCCAGCAGTCGTGACAGGGGGCGCGGTGGGACCGGGGAGCTGTTTTTT
TRBV14	-	TRBD1	TRBJ2-6	CASSLWTGTYSGANVLTF	TGTGCCAGCAGCCTATGGACAGGAACCTACTCTGGGGCCAACGTCCTGACTTTC
TRBV18	many	TRBD1	TRBJ2-5	CASSPGQGMKTQYF	TGTGCCAGCTCACCCGGACAGGGGATGAAGACCCAGTACTTC
TRBV27	many	-	TRBJ2-7	CASRGPITGEQYF	TGTGCCAGCAGGGGGCCCATCACGGGGGAGCAGTACTTC
TRBV30	few	-	TRBJ2-3	CAWSLTSSTDTQYF	TGTGCCTGGAGCCTAACTAGCTCCACAGATACGCAGTATTTT
TRBV28	many	-	TRBJ2-3	CASSLVKNSATDTQYF	TGTGCCAGCAGTTTAGTAAAGAACAGCGCCACAGATACGCAGTATTTT
TRBV12-3/TRBV12-4	many	-	TRBJ1-5	CASSFLGDDQPQHF	TGTGCCAGCAGTTTTTTGGGGGATGATCAGCCCCAGCATTTT
TRBV7-2	many	-	TRBJ1-6	CASSLGTSSPLHF	TGTGCCAGCAGCTTAGGGACTTCGTCACCCCTCCACTTT
TRBV20-1	few	TRBD2	TRBJ2-1	CSARKGVGLAGGGIKNEQFF	TGCAGTGCTAGGAAGGGGGTGGGGCTAGCGGGAGGGGGTATAAAAAATGAGCAGTTCTTC
TRBV5-1	many	-	TRBJ1-2	CASSQDQGHSGYTF	TGCGCCAGCAGCCAGGACCAGGGTCACAGCGGCTACACCTTC